The next 17 T cell receptor beta chains were all read from a single sample in a study of PD-1 blockade in classical Hodgkin lymphoma. Indicated time point: newly diagnosed, previously untreated cHL patient sample. Sequencing was performed with immunoSEQ multiplex PCR; in TCRdb, only in-frame clones are kept and a portion is missing. The sample records fewer than 35,000 clones, approximately 94% being singletons. Sequencing input: peripheral blood mononuclear cells (PBMCs). All receptors derive from a human donor with classical Hodgkin lymphoma.

This sequence joins TRBV28 and TRBJ1-1; D is unresolved. Trimming took 9 bases from V and 11 from J, leaving 16 bases between them. The CDR3 spans 11 residues. Germline V gives CDR1 MDHEN, CDR2 SYDVKM. The CDR3 region has the DNA TGTGCCAGTAACCTCCGGGGTCATGCTTTCTTT. The encoded protein is CASNLRGHAFF.

The chain has TRBV27 and TRBJ2-7; D uncertain. V lost 0 bases, J lost 0 bases, and 6 bases lay in between. CDR3 length: 14 amino acids. Germline CDR1 MNHEY, CDR2 SMNVEV (reference sequence). CDR3 nucleotides: TGTGCCAGCAGTTTATCGCCAGGCTCCTACGAGCAGTACTTC. Translated, it gives CASSLSPGSYEQYF.

V usage is TRBV25-1 and J usage is TRBJ1-2, with 8 bases matching TRBD1. The CDR3 covers 14 residues. CDR1 MGHDK and CDR2 SYGVNS come from the germline V gene. Trimming at V came to 2 bases and at J to 3 bases, leaving 2 bases not matched to a gene. CDR3 amino acids: CASSERTGHYGYTF. In DNA, the CDR3 is TGTGCCAGCAGTGAACGGACAGGGCACTATGGCTACACCTTC.

This rearrangement joins TRBV5-6 to TRBJ1-2, with D uncertain. This CDR3 has 13 residues. Germline V lookup: CDR1 SGHDT, CDR2 YYEEEE. V dropped 5 bases and J dropped 4 bases, with 12 bases sitting between them. The CDR3 DNA is TGTGCCAGCAGACCCGCCGGGTTCTATGGCTACACCTTC. Residues: CASRPAGFYGYTF.

The V gene is TRBV10-3, the J gene TRBJ1-1; weak D call: TRBD1 (6 bases). This CDR3 is built from 15 residues. The V gene's germline CDR1 is ENHRY and CDR2 SYGVKD. V lost 8 bases, J lost 5 bases, and 21 bases lay in between. This CDR3 reads CAIAAFGGRATEAFF. CDR3 nucleotide sequence: TGTGCCATCGCGGCTTTTGGGGGCAGGGCAACTGAAGCTTTCTTT.

This rearrangement joins TRBV5-1 to TRBJ2-3, with D perhaps TRBD2 (6 bases). V was clipped by 3 bases and J by 0 bases, with 11 bases between them. In germline, CDR1 is SGHRS, CDR2 YFSETQ. The CDR3 runs to 15 residues. CDR3 in DNA: TGCGCCAGCAGCTCGGGGGTCTCTAGCACAGATACGCAGTATTTT. Translating gives CASSSGVSSTDTQYF. Supplemented by reference TRBV5-1 and TRBJ2-3, the full variable domain reads KAGVTQTPRYLIKTRGQQVTLSCSPISGHRSVSWYQQTPGQGLQFLFEYFSETQRNKGNFPGRFSGRQFSNSRSEMNVSTLELGDSALYLCASSSGVSSTDTQYFGPGTRLTVL.

The table lists this clone with a count of one. DNA for the CDR3: TGTGCCAGCAGCTACCAACAGGGGGCGAACACCGGGGAGCTGTTTTTT. Translation gives CASSYQQGANTGELFF. V usage is TRBV7-8 and J usage is TRBJ2-2; 8 bases match TRBD1. Trimming cost V 4 bases and J 0 bases; bases outside gene matches: 4. Germline V lookup: CDR1 SGHVS, CDR2 FQNEAQ. This CDR3 region has 16 residues. Complete variable domain (other parts from reference TRBV7-8 and TRBJ2-2): GAGVSQSPRYKVAKRGQDVALRCDPISGHVSLFWYQQALGQGPEFLTYFQNEAQLDKSGLPSDRFFAERPEGSVSTLKIQRTQQEDSAVYLCASSYQQGANTGELFFGEGSRLTVL.

The CDR3 sequence is CATHQGITTEAFF. CDR3 DNA sequence: TGTGCCACCCACCAGGGGATAACAACTGAAGCTTTCTTT. This chain joins TRBV6-5 and TRBJ1-1, with D maybe TRBD1 (6 bases). The ends were cut back, 10 bases at V and 5 bases at J, with 17 bases in the middle. The germline gives CDR1 MNHEY, CDR2 SVGAGI. The CDR3 spans 13 residues.

This sequence joins TRBV14 and TRBJ1-5; the D gene is possibly TRBD1 (6 bases). Germline V gene sequence: CDR1 SGHDN, CDR2 FVKESK. There are 17 residues in the CDR3. V was pared by 0 bases and J by 6 bases, with 18 bases between. The CDR3 region is CASSQDLTGGASQPQHF. For the CDR3, the DNA is TGTGCCAGCAGCCAAGACCTAACGGGGGGGGCGAGTCAGCCCCAGCATTTT.

The chain has TRBV6-1 and TRBJ1-6; D gene ambiguous. The V gene lost 4 bases and the J gene lost 13 bases, with 11 bases spanning the gap. Germline loops: CDR1 MNHNS, CDR2 SASEGT. The CDR3 is 12 residues long. The CDR3 protein is CASSAGSVPLHF. For the CDR3, the DNA is TGTGCCAGCAGTGCGGGATCAGTGCCCCTCCACTTT.

This chain uses TRBV5-8 with TRBJ1-1, with D unresolved. V lost 1 base and J 4 bases, leaving 8 bases between the germline ends. Germline V gene sequence: CDR1 SGHTS, CDR2 YDEGEE. CDR3 length: 13 residues. The CDR3 region has the DNA TGTGCCAGCAGCTTGTTTTACGGCACTGAAGCTTTCTTT. Translated, it gives CASSLFYGTEAFF.

The chain employs TRBV5-6 and TRBJ1-4; TRBD1 is a possible D gene (5 bases). Trimming removed 1 base from V and 6 bases from J, with 13 bases in between. Germline V gene sequence: CDR1 SGHDT, CDR2 YYEEEE. There are 15 residues in the CDR3. CDR3 bases: TGTGCCAGCAGCTTGCCCGGGACGAGTCATGAAAAACTGTTTTTT. Translating it yields CASSLPGTSHEKLFF.

This chain's CDR3 is CASSQVLTGPTEAFF. In DNA form, the CDR3 reads TGTGCCAGCAGCCAAGTACTCACAGGGCCCACTGAAGCTTTCTTT. The J gene is TRBJ1-1, the V gene TRBV4-2; tentatively, D is TRBD1 (6 bases). There are 15 residues in the CDR3. From germline, CDR1 is LGHNA and CDR2 YNFKEQ. V was trimmed by 1 base and J by 4 bases, leaving 13 bases between them.

The V gene is TRBV25-1, the J gene TRBJ1-6, with D perhaps matching TRBD1 (5 bases). Trimming took off 4 bases at V and 4 bases at J, with 11 bases between the two ends. Germline V gives CDR1 MGHDK, CDR2 SYGVNS. CDR3 length equals 15 residues. The CDR3 is CASSGGQDYNSPLHF. The CDR3 coding sequence is TGTGCCAGCAGTGGAGGACAAGATTATAATTCACCCCTCCACTTT.

This clone was seen more than once but under ten times. J is TRBJ1-1 and V is TRBV7-8, with D unresolved. V was shortened by 5 bases and J by 1 base, with 11 bases between the two germline ends. Germline CDR1 reads SGHVS; CDR2 reads FQNEAQ. This CDR3 is built from 14 residues. The CDR3 sequence: CASSPDRRNTEAFF. As DNA, the CDR3 is TGTGCCAGCAGCCCGGACCGCCGGAACACTGAAGCTTTCTTT.

This clone showed up just a few times. The chain joins TRBV7-8 to TRBJ2-1; D ambiguous. Trimming cost V 1 base and J 6 bases, with 10 bases left between them. Germline assignment: CDR1 SGHVS and CDR2 FQNEAQ. The CDR3 covers 14 residues. CDR3 protein: CASSLGAPLNEQFF. DNA for the CDR3: TGTGCCAGCAGCTTAGGGGCCCCCCTCAATGAGCAGTTCTTC.

J is TRBJ1-1 and V is TRBV30, with a tentative D call TRBD1 (5 bases). Trimming cost V 2 bases and J 1 base, with 11 bases left between them. CDR1 is GTSNPN and CDR2 is SVGIG in the germline V gene (reference sequence). This CDR3 has 14 amino acids. CDR3 nucleotide sequence: TGTGCCTGGAGTATCCGGACAACGAACACTGAAGCTTTCTTT. Its protein is CAWSIRTTNTEAFF.